Each of the 4 T cell receptor beta chains below was sequenced from the same sample in a study of tumor-infiltrating lymphocytes in oesophageal squamous cell carcinoma. Using its own MiXCR run on the PCR reads, TCRdb lists one record per CDR3 protein. The data show around 23,000 distinct CDR3 sequences, approximately 38% seen once. Sequencing was performed on esophageal tumor tissue. Source of these receptors: a male donor with esophageal squamous cell carcinoma.

This clonotype has ten or more counts. V and J are TRBV6-1 and TRBJ1-1, with a weak D call TRBD1 (6 bases). The ends were cut back, 4 bases at V and 10 bases at J, with 16 bases in the middle. Per germline, CDR1 MNHNS and CDR2 SASEGT. This CDR3 has 13 amino acids. The DNA of the CDR3 is TGTGCCAGCAGTGGCGGGACATACAAGGGAGCTTTCTTT. Residues: CASSGGTYKGAFF.

This clonotype has just a few counts. This sequence joins TRBV15 and TRBJ2-3; D is perhaps TRBD1 or TRBD2 (5 bases each). From germline, CDR1 is LNHNV and CDR2 YYDKDF (reference sequence). The CDR3 has 15 amino acids. V was cut by 0 bases and J by 7 bases, with 14 bases left in between. The CDR3 reads CATSRDGDGSNTQYF. CDR3 nucleotides: TGTGCCACCAGCAGAGATGGGGACGGGTCAAATACGCAGTATTTT.

This clonotype was detected many times. This chain joins TRBV5-1 and TRBJ2-3, with D perhaps TRBD2 (6 bases). CDR1 and CDR2 (germline): SGHRS, YFSETQ. V dropped 4 bases and J dropped 3 bases, with 24 bases sitting between them. This CDR3 has 18 residues. CDR3 sequence reads: CASSHFFSGGSRTDTQYF. CDR3 coding DNA: TGCGCCAGCAGCCATTTTTTTTCCGGGGGAAGTCGGACAGATACGCAGTATTTT.

The chain is built from TRBV7-1 and TRBJ2-5, with D perhaps matching TRBD2 (5 bases). TRBV7-1 is an ORF, and what it does is uncertain. The CDR3 loop spans 14 amino acids. V lost 1 base to trimming and J lost 2 bases, with 8 bases between them. The CDR3 sequence: CASSSGLRQETQYF. The CDR3 DNA follows: TGTGCCAGCAGCTCAGGACTAAGGCAAGAGACCCAGTACTTC.